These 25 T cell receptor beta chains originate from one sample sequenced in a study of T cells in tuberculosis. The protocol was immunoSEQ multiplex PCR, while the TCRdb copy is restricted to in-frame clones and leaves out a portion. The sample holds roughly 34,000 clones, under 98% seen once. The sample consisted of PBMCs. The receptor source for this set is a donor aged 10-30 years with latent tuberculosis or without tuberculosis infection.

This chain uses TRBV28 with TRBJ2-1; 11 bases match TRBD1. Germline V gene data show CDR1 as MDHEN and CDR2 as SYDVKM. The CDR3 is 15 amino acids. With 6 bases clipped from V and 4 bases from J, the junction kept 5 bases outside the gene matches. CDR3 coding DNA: TGTGCCAGCAGAGGACAGGGGGCGCGGTACAATGAGCAGTTCTTC. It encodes CASRGQGARYNEQFF.

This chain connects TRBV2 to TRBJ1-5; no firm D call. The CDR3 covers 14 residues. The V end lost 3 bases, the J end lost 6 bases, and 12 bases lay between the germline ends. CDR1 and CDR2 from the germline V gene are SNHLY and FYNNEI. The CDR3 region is CASSELRALQPQHF. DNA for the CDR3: TGTGCCAGCAGTGAGCTGCGGGCCCTTCAGCCCCAGCATTTT. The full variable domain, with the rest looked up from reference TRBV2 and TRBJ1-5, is EPEVTQTPSHQVTQMGQEVILRCVPISNHLYFYWYRQILGQKVEFLVSFYNNEISEKSEIFDDQFSVERPDGSNFTLKIRSTKLEDSAMYFCASSELRALQPQHFGDGTRLSIL.

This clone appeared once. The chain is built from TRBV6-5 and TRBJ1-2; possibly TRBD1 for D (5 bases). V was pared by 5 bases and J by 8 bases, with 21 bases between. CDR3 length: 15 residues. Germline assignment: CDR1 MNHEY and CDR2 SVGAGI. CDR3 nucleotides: TGTGCCAGCAGTCTCTCCAGCCGGGGGAAGGTGGGCTACACCTTC. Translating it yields CASSLSSRGKVGYTF.

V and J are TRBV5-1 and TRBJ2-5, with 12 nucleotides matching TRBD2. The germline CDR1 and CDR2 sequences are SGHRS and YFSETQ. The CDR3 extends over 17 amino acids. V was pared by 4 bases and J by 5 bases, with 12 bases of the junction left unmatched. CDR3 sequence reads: CASSRKATSGSLETQYF. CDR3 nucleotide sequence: TGCGCCAGCAGCCGAAAGGCGACTAGCGGGAGTCTGGAGACCCAGTACTTC.

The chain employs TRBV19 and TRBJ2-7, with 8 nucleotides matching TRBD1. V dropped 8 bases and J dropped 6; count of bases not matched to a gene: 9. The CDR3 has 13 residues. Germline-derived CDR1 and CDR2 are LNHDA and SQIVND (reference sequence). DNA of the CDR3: TGTGCCAGTGGGGACAGGAGGTTGGTCGAGCAGTACTTC. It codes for CASGDRRLVEQYF.

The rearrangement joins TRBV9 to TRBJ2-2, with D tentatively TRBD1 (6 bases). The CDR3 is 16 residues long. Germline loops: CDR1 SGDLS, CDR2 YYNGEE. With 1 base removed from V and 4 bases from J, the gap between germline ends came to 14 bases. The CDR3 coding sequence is TGTGCCAGCAGCGTACTACAGGGATTCACCACCGGGGAGCTGTTTTTT. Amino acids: CASSVLQGFTTGELFF.

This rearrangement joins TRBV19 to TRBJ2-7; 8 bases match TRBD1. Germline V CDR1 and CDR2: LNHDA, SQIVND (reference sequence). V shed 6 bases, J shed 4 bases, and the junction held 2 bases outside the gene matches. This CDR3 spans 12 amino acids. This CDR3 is CASSRGLYEQYF. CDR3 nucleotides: TGTGCCAGTAGCAGGGGGCTTTACGAGCAGTACTTC.

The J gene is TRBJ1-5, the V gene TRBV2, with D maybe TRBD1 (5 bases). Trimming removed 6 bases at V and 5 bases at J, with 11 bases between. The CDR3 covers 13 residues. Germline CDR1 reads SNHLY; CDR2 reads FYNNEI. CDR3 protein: CASRGREYQPQHF. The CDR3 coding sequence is TGTGCCAGCAGGGGCAGGGAATATCAGCCCCAGCATTTT.

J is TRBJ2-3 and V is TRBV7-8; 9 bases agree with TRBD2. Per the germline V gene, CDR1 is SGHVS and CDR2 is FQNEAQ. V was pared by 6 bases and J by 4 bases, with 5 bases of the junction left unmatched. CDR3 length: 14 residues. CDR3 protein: CASRFLAGSDTQYF. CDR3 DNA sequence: TGTGCCAGCAGATTTCTAGCGGGATCAGATACGCAGTATTTT.

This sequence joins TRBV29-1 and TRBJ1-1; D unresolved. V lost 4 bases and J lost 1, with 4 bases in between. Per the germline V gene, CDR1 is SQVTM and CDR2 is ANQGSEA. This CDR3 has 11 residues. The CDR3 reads CSVGRNTEAFF. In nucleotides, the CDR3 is TGCAGCGTTGGGAGGAACACTGAAGCTTTCTTT.

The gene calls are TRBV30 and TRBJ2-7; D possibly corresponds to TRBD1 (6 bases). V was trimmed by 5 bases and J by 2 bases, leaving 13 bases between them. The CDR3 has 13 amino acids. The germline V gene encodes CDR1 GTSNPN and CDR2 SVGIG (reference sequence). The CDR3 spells CAWDDRPTYEQYF. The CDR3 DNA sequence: TGTGCCTGGGACGACAGGCCGACCTACGAGCAGTACTTC.

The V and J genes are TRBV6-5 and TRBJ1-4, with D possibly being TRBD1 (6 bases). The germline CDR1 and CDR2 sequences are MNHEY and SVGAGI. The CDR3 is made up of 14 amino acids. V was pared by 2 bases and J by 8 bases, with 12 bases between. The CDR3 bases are TGTGCCAGCAGTTACGGGACATTGGCCGAAAAACTGTTTTTT. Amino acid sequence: CASSYGTLAEKLFF.

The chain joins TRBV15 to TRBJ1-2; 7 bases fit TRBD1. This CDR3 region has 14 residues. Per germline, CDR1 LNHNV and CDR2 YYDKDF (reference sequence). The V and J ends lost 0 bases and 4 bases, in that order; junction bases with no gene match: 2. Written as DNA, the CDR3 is TGTGCCACCAGCAGAGATGGGACAGTCTATGGCTACACCTTC. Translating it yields CATSRDGTVYGYTF.

The CDR3 region has the DNA TGTGCCAGCAGCGTTCAGGGTTGGACTGAAGCTTTCTTT. It specifies CASSVQGWTEAFF. This sequence joins TRBV9 and TRBJ1-1, with D tentatively TRBD1 (5 bases). V gave up 2 bases and J gave up 5 bases, with 10 bases separating them. This CDR3 comprises 13 residues. CDR1 is SGDLS and CDR2 is YYNGEE in the germline V gene. Full variable domain (missing parts from reference TRBV9 and TRBJ1-1): DSGVTQTPKHLITATGQRVTLRCSPRSGDLSVYWYQQSLDQGLQFLIQYYNGEERAKGNILERFSAQQFPDLHSELNLSSLELGDSALYFCASSVQGWTEAFFGQGTRLTVV.

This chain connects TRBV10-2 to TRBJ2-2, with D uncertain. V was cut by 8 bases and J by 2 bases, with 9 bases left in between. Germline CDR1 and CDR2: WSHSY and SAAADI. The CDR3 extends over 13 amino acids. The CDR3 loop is CASGSGNTGELFF. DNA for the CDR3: TGCGCCAGCGGATCGGGTAACACCGGGGAGCTGTTTTTT.

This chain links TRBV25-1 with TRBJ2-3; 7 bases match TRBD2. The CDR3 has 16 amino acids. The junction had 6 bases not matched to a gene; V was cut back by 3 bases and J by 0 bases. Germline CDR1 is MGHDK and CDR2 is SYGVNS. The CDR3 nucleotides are TGTGCCAGCAGTGACACTGGTAGCGGGAGCACAGATACGCAGTATTTT. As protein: CASSDTGSGSTDTQYF.

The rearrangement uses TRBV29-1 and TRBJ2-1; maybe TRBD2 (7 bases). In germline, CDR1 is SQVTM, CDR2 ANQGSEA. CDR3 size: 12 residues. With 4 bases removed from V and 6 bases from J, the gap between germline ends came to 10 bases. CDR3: CSVVRGGNEQFF. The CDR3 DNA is TGCAGCGTTGTAAGGGGGGGCAATGAGCAGTTCTTC.

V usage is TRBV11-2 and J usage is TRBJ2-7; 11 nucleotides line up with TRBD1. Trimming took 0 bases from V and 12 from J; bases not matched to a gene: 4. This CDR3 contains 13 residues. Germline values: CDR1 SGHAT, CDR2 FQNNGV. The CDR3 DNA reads TGTGCCAGCAGCTTAGAGCGGACAGGGGGCCTGTACTTC. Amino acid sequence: CASSLERTGGLYF.

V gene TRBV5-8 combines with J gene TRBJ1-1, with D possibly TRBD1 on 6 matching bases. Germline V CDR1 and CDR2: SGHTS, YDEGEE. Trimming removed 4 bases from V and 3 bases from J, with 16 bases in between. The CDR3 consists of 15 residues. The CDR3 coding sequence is TGTGCCAGCAGCCCAAAACAGGGTGTTCACACTGAAGCTTTCTTT. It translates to CASSPKQGVHTEAFF.

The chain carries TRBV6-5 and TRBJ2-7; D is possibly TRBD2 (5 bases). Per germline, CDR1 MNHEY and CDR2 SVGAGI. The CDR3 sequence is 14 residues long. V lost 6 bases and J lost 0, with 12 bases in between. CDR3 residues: CASRAAASSYEQYF. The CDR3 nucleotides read TGTGCCAGCAGAGCGGCAGCGTCCTCCTACGAGCAGTACTTC.

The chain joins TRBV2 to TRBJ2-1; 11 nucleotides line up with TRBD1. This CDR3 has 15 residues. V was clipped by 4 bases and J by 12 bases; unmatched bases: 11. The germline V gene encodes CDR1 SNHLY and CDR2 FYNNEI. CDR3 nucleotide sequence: TGTGCCAGCAGTGGCGAGCGGGACAGGGGGTTCGGGCAGTTCTTC. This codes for CASSGERDRGFGQFF.

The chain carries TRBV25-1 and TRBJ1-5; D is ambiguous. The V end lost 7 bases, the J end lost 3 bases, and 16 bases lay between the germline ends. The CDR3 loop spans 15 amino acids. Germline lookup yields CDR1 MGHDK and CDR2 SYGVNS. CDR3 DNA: TGTGCCAGCATTCATTCCGGGGTCTACAATCAGCCCCAGCATTTT. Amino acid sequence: CASIHSGVYNQPQHF.

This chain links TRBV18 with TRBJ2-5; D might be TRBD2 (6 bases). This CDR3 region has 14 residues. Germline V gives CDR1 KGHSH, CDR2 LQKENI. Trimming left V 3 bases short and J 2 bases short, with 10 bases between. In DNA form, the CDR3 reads TGTGCCAGCTCACCTACTAGCAAACAAGAGACCCAGTACTTC. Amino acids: CASSPTSKQETQYF.

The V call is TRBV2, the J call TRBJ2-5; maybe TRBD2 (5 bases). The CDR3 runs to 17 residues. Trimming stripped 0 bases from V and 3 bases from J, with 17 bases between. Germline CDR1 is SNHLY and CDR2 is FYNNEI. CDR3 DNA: TGTGCCAGCAGTGAAGCGAGTTTCGAGGGCCCGGAAGAGACCCAGTACTTC. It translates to CASSEASFEGPEETQYF. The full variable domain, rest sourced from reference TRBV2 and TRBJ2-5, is EPEVTQTPSHQVTQMGQEVILRCVPISNHLYFYWYRQILGQKVEFLVSFYNNEISEKSEIFDDQFSVERPDGSNFTLKIRSTKLEDSAMYFCASSEASFEGPEETQYFGPGTRLLVL.

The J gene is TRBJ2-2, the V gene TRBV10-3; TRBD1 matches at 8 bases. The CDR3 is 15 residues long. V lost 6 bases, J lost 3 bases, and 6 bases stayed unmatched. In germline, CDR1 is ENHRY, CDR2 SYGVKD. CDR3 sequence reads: CAIRNGQGYTGELFF. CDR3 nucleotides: TGTGCCATCAGGAACGGACAGGGCTACACCGGGGAGCTGTTTTTT.